This TCR beta chain stems from a study of T cell responses to AZD1222 COVID-19 vaccine. This table comes from immunoSEQ multiplex PCR, and its TCRdb copy is limited to in-frame clones, with some not included. The data show about 70,000 clones, 65% to 85% seen once. Concerning this clone itself: Its antigen remains unknown.

The study's findings and limits: Repertoires were obtained only post-peak T cell response.

Between the trimmed V and J ends, which lost 9 bases and 6 bases, there was a span of 14 bases. Germline V gives CDR1 KGHDR, CDR2 SFDVKD. The CDR3 has 13 amino acids. This TCR was recovered from an adult in good health. This sequence joins TRBV24-1 and TRBJ1-5; D unclear. The specimen comprised peripheral blood, sampled on day 0 of AZD1222 vaccination. CDR3 region: CATSFAGGQPQHF. The CDR3, as DNA: TGTGCCACCTCTTTTGCAGGCGGTCAGCCCCAGCATTTT.